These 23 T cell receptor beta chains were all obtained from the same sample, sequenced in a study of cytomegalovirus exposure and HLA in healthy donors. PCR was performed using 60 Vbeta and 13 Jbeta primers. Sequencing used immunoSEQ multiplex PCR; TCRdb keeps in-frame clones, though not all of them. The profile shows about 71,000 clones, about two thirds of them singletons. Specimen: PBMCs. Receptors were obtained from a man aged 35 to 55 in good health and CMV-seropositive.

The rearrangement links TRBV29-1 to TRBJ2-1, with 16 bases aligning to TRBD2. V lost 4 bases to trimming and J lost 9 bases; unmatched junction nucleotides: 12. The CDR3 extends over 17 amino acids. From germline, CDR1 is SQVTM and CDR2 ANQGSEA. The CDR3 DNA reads TGCAGCGTTGGATCACCGGGACTAGCGGGAGGGGTGGGTGAGCAGTTCTTC. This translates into CSVGSPGLAGGVGEQFF.

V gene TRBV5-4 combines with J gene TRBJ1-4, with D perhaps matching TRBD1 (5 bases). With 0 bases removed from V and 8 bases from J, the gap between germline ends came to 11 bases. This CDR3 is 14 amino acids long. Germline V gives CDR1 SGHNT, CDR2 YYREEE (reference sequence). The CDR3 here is CASSLGGDGEKLFF. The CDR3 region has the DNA TGTGCCAGCAGCTTGGGGGGCGACGGGGAAAAACTGTTTTTT.

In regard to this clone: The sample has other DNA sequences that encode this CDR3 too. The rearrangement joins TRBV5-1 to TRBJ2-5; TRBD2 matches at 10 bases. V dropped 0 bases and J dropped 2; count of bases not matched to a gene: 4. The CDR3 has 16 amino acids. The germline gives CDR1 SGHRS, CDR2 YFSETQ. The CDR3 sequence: CASSLGTSGGQETQYF. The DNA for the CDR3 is TGCGCCAGCAGCTTGGGGACTAGCGGAGGACAAGAGACCCAGTACTTC.

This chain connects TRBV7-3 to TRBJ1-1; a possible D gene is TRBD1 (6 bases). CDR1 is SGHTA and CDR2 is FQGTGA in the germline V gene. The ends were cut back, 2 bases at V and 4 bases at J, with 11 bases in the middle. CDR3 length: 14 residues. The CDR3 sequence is CASSLSAGATEAFF. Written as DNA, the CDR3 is TGTGCCAGCAGCTTATCCGCAGGGGCCACTGAAGCTTTCTTT. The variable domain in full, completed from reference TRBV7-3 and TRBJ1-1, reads GAGVSQTPSNKVTEKGKYVELRCDPISGHTALYWYRQSLGQGPEFLIYFQGTGAADDSGLPNDRFFAVRPEGSVSTLKIQRTERGDSAVYLCASSLSAGATEAFFGQGTRLTVV.

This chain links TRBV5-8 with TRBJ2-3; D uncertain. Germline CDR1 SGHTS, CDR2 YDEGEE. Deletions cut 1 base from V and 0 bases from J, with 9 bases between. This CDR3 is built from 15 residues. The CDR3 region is CASSLLGGSTDTQYF. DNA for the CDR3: TGTGCCAGCAGCTTGTTAGGCGGCAGCACAGATACGCAGTATTTT.

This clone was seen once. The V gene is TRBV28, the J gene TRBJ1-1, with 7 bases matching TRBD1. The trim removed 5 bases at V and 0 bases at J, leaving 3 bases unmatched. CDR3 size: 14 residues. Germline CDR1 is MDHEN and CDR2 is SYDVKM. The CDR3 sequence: CASSPGTVNTEAFF. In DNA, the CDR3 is TGTGCCAGCAGTCCGGGGACAGTGAACACTGAAGCTTTCTTT.

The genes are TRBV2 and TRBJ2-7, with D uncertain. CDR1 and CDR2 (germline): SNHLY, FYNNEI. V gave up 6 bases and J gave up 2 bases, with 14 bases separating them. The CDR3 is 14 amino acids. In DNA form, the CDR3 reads TGTGCCAGCAGGAAACTCTTAGTTACCTACGAGCAGTACTTC. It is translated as CASRKLLVTYEQYF.

CDR3 coding DNA: TGTGCCCTGGGTGGGGCTCAAGAGACCCAGTACTTC. It translates to CALGGAQETQYF. The V call is TRBV28, the J call TRBJ2-5; TRBD1 is a possible D gene (5 bases). The CDR3 is 12 amino acids. Trimming pared 11 bases from V and 2 bases from J, leaving 12 bases between. CDR1 MDHEN and CDR2 SYDVKM come from the germline V gene. The full variable domain, rest sourced from reference TRBV28 and TRBJ2-5, is DVKVTQSSRYLVKRTGEKVFLECVQDMDHENMFWYRQDPGLGLRLIYFSYDVKMKEKGDIPEGYSVSREKKERFSLILESASTNQTSMYLCALGGAQETQYFGPGTRLLVL.

CDR3 amino acids: CASRPGTAGNTIYF. The DNA of the CDR3 is TGTGCCAGCAGACCCGGGACAGCAGGAAACACCATATATTTT. The rearrangement uses TRBV2 and TRBJ1-3; 7 nucleotides align to TRBD1. Trimming removed 6 bases from V and 4 bases from J; junction bases left unmatched: 6. CDR3 length: 14 residues. The germline V gene has CDR1 SNHLY and CDR2 FYNNEI.

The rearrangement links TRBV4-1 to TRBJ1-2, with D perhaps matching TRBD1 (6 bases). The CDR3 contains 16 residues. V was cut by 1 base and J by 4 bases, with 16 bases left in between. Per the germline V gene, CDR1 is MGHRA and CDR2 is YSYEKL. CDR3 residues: CASSQAKDRIGYGYTF. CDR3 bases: TGCGCCAGCAGCCAAGCAAAAGACAGGATAGGCTATGGCTACACCTTC.

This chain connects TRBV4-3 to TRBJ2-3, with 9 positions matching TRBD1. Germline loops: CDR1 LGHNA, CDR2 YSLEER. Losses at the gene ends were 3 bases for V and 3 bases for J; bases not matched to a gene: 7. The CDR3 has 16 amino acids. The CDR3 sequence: CASSQVPGQGTDTQYF. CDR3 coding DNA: TGCGCCAGCAGCCAGGTCCCGGGACAGGGAACAGATACGCAGTATTTT.

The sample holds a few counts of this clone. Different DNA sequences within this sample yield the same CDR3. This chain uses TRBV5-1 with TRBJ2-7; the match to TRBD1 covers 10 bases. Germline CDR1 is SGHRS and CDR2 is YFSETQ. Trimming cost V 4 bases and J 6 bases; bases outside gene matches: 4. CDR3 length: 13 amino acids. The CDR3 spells CASSPTGGGEQYF. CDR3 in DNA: TGCGCCAGCAGCCCGACAGGGGGCGGCGAGCAGTACTTC.

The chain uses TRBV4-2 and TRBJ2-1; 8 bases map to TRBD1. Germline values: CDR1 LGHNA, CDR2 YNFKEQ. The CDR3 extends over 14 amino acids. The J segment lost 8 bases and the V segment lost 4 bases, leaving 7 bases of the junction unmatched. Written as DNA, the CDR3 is TGTGCCAGCAGCCCTCCGGGACAGGTCCATGAGCAGTTCTTC. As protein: CASSPPGQVHEQFF.

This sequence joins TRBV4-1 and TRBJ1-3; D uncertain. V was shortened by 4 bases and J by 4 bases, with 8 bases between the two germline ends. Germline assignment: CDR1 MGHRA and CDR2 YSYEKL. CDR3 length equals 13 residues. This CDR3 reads CASSPEVGNTIYF. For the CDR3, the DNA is TGCGCCAGCAGCCCCGAGGTAGGAAACACCATATATTTT.

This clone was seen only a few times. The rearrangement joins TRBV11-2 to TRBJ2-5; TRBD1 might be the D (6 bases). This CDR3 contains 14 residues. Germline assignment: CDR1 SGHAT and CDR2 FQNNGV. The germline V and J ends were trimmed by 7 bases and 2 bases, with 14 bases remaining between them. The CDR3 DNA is TGTGCCAGCACCACACAGGGCCGACAAGAGACCCAGTACTTC. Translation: CASTTQGRQETQYF.

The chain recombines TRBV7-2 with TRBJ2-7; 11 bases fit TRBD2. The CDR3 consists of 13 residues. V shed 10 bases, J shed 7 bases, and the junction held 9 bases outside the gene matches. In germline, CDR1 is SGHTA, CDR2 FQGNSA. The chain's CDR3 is CAISGRAVGEQYF. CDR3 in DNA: TGTGCCATTAGCGGGAGGGCCGTCGGAGAGCAGTACTTC.

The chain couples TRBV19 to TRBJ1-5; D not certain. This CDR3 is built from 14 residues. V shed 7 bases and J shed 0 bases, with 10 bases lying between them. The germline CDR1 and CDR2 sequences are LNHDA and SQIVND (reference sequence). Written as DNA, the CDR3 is TGTGCCAGTAATGCGGGGTCTAGCAATCAGCCCCAGCATTTT. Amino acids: CASNAGSSNQPQHF.

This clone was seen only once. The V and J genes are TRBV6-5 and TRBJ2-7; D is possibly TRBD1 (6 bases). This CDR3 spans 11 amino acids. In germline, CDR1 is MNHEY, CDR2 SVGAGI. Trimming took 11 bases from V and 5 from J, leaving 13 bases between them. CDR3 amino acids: CAASQGHEQYF. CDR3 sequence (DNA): TGTGCCGCTTCCCAGGGGCACGAGCAGTACTTC.

The CDR3 nucleotides are TGTGCCAGCACCCCAGGGGGGGCGGGAGGTACCGGGGAGCTGTTTTTT. Its translation is CASTPGGAGGTGELFF. The V call is TRBV28, the J call TRBJ2-2; D is possibly TRBD2 (8 bases). V lost 7 bases, J lost 5 bases, and 20 bases lay in between. The germline gives CDR1 MDHEN, CDR2 SYDVKM. The CDR3 runs to 16 residues. The full variable domain, rest sourced from reference TRBV28 and TRBJ2-2, is DVKVTQSSRYLVKRTGEKVFLECVQDMDHENMFWYRQDPGLGLRLIYFSYDVKMKEKGDIPEGYSVSREKKERFSLILESASTNQTSMYLCASTPGGAGGTGELFFGEGSRLTVL.

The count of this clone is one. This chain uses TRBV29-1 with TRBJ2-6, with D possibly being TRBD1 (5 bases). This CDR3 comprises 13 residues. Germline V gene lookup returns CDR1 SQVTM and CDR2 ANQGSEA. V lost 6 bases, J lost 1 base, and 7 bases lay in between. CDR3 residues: CSVAGSGANVLTF. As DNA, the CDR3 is TGCAGCGTAGCAGGGTCTGGGGCCAACGTCCTGACTTTC. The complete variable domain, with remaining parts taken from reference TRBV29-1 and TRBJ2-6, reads SAVISQKPSRDICQRGTSLTIQCQVDSQVTMMFWYRQQPGQSLTLIATANQGSEATYESGFVIDKFPISRPNLTFSTLTVSNMSPEDSSIYLCSVAGSGANVLTFGAGSRLTVL.

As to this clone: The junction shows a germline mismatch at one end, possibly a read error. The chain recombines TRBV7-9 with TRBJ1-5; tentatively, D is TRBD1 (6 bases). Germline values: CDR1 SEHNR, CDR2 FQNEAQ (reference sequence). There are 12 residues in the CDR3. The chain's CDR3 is CSSSRGRQPQHF. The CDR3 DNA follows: TGTTCCAGCAGCAGGGGCCGTCAGCCCCAGCATTTT.

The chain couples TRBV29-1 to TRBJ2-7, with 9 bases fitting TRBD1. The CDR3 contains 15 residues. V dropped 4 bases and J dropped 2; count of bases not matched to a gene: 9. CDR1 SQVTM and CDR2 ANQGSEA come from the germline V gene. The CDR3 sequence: CSVAGMGQGPYEQYF. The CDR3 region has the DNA TGCAGCGTTGCGGGAATGGGACAGGGACCCTACGAGCAGTACTTC.

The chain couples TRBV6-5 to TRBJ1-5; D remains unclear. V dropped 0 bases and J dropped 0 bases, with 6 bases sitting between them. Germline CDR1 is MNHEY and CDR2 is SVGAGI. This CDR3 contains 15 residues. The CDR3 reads CASSYSSSSNQPQHF. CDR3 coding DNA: TGTGCCAGCAGTTACTCTAGCAGTAGCAATCAGCCCCAGCATTTT.